One sample yielded the 20 T cell receptor beta chains listed below, sequenced in a study of human T cells and chemical hapten exposure. TCRdb re-analysed the RACE reads in MiXCR, keeping a single row per CDR3 protein. The sample has 300,000 to 400,000 distinct CDR3 sequences; approximately 5.1% are singletons. Time point given: pre-sensitization, week 0. Treatment reported: therapeutic diphenylcyclopropenone sensitization with weekly scalp DPC. The starting material was whole blood, obtained in connection with sensitization to the hapten diphenylcyclopropenone (DPC). The receptors shown here come from a woman aged 45-65 years with alopecia areata. Some clones in this sample may be carry-over from other donors' samples.

This clonotype was detected a few times. V usage is TRBV27 and J usage is TRBJ1-2, with TRBD1 identical over 9 bases. From germline, CDR1 is MNHEY and CDR2 SMNVEV (reference sequence). The CDR3 runs to 15 residues. The V gene end was trimmed by 0 bases and the J gene end by 3 bases; junction bases not matched to a gene: 2. The CDR3 protein is CASSLSTGGHYGYTF. The CDR3 DNA follows: TGTGCCAGCAGTTTATCCACAGGGGGCCACTATGGCTACACCTTC.

V and J are TRBV28 and TRBJ2-7, with D perhaps TRBD2 (5 bases). The CDR3 is 13 amino acids. V was shortened by 7 bases and J by 2 bases, with 12 bases between the two germline ends. From germline, CDR1 is MDHEN and CDR2 SYDVKM. The CDR3 spells CASTTGFTYEQYF. The CDR3 DNA reads TGTGCCAGCACTACGGGGTTTACCTACGAGCAGTACTTC. Using reference TRBV28 and TRBJ2-7 for the parts outside the CDR3, the full variable domain is DVKVTQSSRYLVKRTGEKVFLECVQDMDHENMFWYRQDPGLGLRLIYFSYDVKMKEKGDIPEGYSVSREKKERFSLILESASTNQTSMYLCASTTGFTYEQYFGPGTRLTVT.

This clonotype was recorded at least ten times. J is TRBJ2-3 and V is TRBV6-5; 13 bases map to TRBD2. V lost 2 bases and J lost 4; bases outside the gene matches: 3. CDR1 MNHEY and CDR2 SVGAGI come from the germline V gene. The CDR3 has 16 residues. CDR3 in amino acids: CASSYVGLAGADTQYF. DNA of the CDR3: TGTGCCAGCAGTTACGTTGGACTAGCGGGAGCAGATACGCAGTATTTT.

At least ten counts were recorded for this clonotype. The rearrangement uses TRBV7-6 and TRBJ1-1; no clear D gene. The CDR3 contains 14 residues. V was trimmed by 3 bases and J by 2 bases, leaving 10 bases between them. Germline CDR1 SGHVS, CDR2 FNYEAQ. DNA of the CDR3: TGTGCCAGCAGCTTGAACACCCTAAACACTGAAGCTTTCTTT. Amino acids: CASSLNTLNTEAFF.

The rearrangement uses TRBV11-2 and TRBJ2-7; D not certain. V lost 6 bases and J lost 2, with 11 bases in between. This CDR3 has 13 residues. Germline V gene lookup returns CDR1 SGHAT and CDR2 FQNNGV. This CDR3 reads CASSYPGAYEQYF. CDR3 nucleotide sequence: TGTGCCAGCAGTTACCCCGGCGCCTACGAGCAGTACTTC. Looking up the rest from reference TRBV11-2 and TRBJ2-7 gives the full variable domain: EAGVAQSPRYKIIEKRQSVAFWCNPISGHATLYWYQQILGQGPKLLIQFQNNGVVDDSQLPKDRFSAERLKGVDSTLKIQPAKLEDSAVYLCASSYPGAYEQYFGPGTRLTVT.

The rearrangement links TRBV3-1 to TRBJ1-6, with TRBD1 identical over 7 bases. With V trimmed by 0 bases and J by 9 bases, 11 bases remained unmatched. This CDR3 contains 17 residues. Germline values: CDR1 LGHDT, CDR2 YNNKEL (reference sequence). This CDR3 is CASSQDRTGSLSSPLHF. The CDR3, as DNA: TGTGCCAGCAGCCAAGACCGGACAGGCAGCTTAAGTTCACCCCTCCACTTT.

This clonotype was seen repeatedly, ten times or more. CDR3 in amino acids: CSAGGQGARNEQFF. The CDR3 DNA reads as TGCAGTGCTGGAGGACAGGGGGCGAGGAATGAGCAGTTCTTC. The chain couples TRBV20-1 to TRBJ2-1; 11 nucleotides line up with TRBD1. This CDR3 contains 14 residues. V trimming: 5 bases; J trimming: 7 bases; junction bases outside the gene matches: 7. In germline, CDR1 is DFQATT, CDR2 SNEGSKA (reference sequence).

This clonotype was seen at least ten times. The V call is TRBV11-2, the J call TRBJ2-7; 8 nucleotides agree with TRBD1. The CDR3 contains 13 residues. CDR1 and CDR2 from the germline V gene are SGHAT and FQNNGV. V shed 5 bases, J shed 5 bases, and the junction held 5 bases outside the gene matches. This CDR3 reads CASSQWTGNEQYF. Written as DNA, the CDR3 is TGTGCCAGCAGCCAATGGACAGGGAACGAGCAGTACTTC.

This clonotype was counted only a few times. This chain uses TRBV2 with TRBJ2-5; 7 nucleotides match TRBD2. Losses at the gene ends were 4 bases for V and 2 bases for J; bases not matched to a gene: 7. The CDR3 is 15 amino acids. Germline CDR1 SNHLY, CDR2 FYNNEI. The CDR3 nucleotides read TGTGCCAGCAGTGTTCAACCCGGGGGGCAAGAGACCCAGTACTTC. Protein product: CASSVQPGGQETQYF.

The rearrangement links TRBV6-5 to TRBJ2-5; possibly TRBD2 for D (5 bases). The CDR3 length is 14 residues. Germline lookup yields CDR1 MNHEY and CDR2 SVGAGI. The V and J ends lost 6 bases and 1 base respectively, with 12 bases between them. DNA for the CDR3: TGTGCCAGCAGGGGAATCGGAGGCCAAGAGACCCAGTACTTC. Translating it yields CASRGIGGQETQYF.

This clonotype was seen a few times. The chain is built from TRBV10-2 and TRBJ2-5; 10 nucleotides align to TRBD2. Losses at the gene ends were 0 bases for V and 1 base for J; bases not matched to a gene: 14. Germline assignment: CDR1 WSHSY and CDR2 SAAADI. There are 20 residues in the CDR3. The CDR3 coding sequence is TGCGCCAGCAGTGAGTCGATAGGGCTAGCGGGGGTTAAGATCCAAGAGACCCAGTACTTC. Protein product: CASSESIGLAGVKIQETQYF.

This clonotype was recorded many times. The rearrangement links TRBV5-1 to TRBJ2-1; TRBD2 might be the D (5 bases). The V end was cut by 6 bases, the J end by 5 bases, with 15 bases between. The CDR3 totals 14 residues. Germline V gene sequence: CDR1 SGHRS, CDR2 YFSETQ. DNA for the CDR3: TGCGCCAGCACAGAGGGAAGTACCCACAATGAGCAGTTCTTC. The encoded protein is CASTEGSTHNEQFF.

This clonotype was counted many times. The chain links TRBV4-2 to TRBJ2-3, with a tentative D call TRBD2 (6 bases). Germline V gene data show CDR1 as LGHNA and CDR2 as YNFKEQ. Trimming shortened V by 4 bases and J by 2 bases, and 10 bases separated the two germline ends. This CDR3 contains 14 residues. In nucleotides, the CDR3 is TGTGCCAGCAGCCGGAGGGGCAACACAGATACGCAGTATTTT. It translates to CASSRRGNTDTQYF.

This clonotype was counted a few times. The chain is built from TRBV6-2 or TRBV6-3 and TRBJ2-1, with D possibly being TRBD2 (6 bases). V lost 0 bases and J 5 bases, leaving 11 bases between the germline ends. Germline V gene data show CDR1 as MNHEY and CDR2 as SVGEGT. This CDR3 comprises 15 residues. The CDR3 region has the DNA TGTGCCAGCAGTTACTCGACCGGGAGCAACAATGAGCAGTTCTTC. Translating gives CASSYSTGSNNEQFF.

This clonotype was seen only a few times. The gene calls are TRBV11-2 and TRBJ2-3, with a tentative D call TRBD2 (5 bases). Germline CDR1 is SGHAT and CDR2 is FQNNGV. Trimming stripped 5 bases from V and 0 bases from J, with 18 bases between. CDR3 length: 17 residues. In DNA, the CDR3 is TGTGCCAGCAGCCCCCGTGAGGGCGGGCCTAGCACAGATACGCAGTATTTT. It is translated as CASSPREGGPSTDTQYF. Variable domain in full (rest from reference TRBV11-2 and TRBJ2-3): EAGVAQSPRYKIIEKRQSVAFWCNPISGHATLYWYQQILGQGPKLLIQFQNNGVVDDSQLPKDRFSAERLKGVDSTLKIQPAKLEDSAVYLCASSPREGGPSTDTQYFGPGTRLTVL.

This clonotype was recorded many times. The chain links TRBV29-1 to TRBJ1-2; no definite D call. V was shortened by 3 bases and J by 2 bases, with 10 bases between the two germline ends. The CDR3 has 13 residues. The germline gives CDR1 SQVTM, CDR2 ANQGSEA. The CDR3 region has the DNA TGCAGCGTTGAGGCAGGAGGGAACTATGGCTACACCTTC. Its translation: CSVEAGGNYGYTF. The full variable domain, with the rest looked up from reference TRBV29-1 and TRBJ1-2, is SAVISQKPSRDICQRGTSLTIQCQVDSQVTMMFWYRQQPGQSLTLIATANQGSEATYESGFVIDKFPISRPNLTFSTLTVSNMSPEDSSIYLCSVEAGGNYGYTFGSGTRLTVV.

In its sample, this clonotype was seen a few times. Germline and junction disagree at one end, which may indicate a read error. The chain couples TRBV5-1 to TRBJ2-5; perhaps TRBD2 as D (6 bases). CDR3 size: 14 residues. Germline V CDR1 and CDR2: SGHRS, YFSETQ. The CDR3 nucleotides are TGCGCCAGCAGATTGGAGGGCCTCCAAGAGACCCAGTACTTC. Protein sequence: CASRLEGLQETQYF. Filled out from reference TRBV5-1 and TRBJ2-5, the complete variable domain reads KAGVTQTPRYLIKTRGQQVTLSCSPISGHRSVSWYQQTPGQGLQFLFEYFSETQRNKGNFPGRFSGRQFSNSRSEMNVSTLELGDSALYLCASRLEGLQETQYFGPGTRLLVL.

This clonotype was seen at least ten times. This chain joins TRBV12-3 or TRBV12-4 and TRBJ2-1, with D perhaps matching TRBD1 or TRBD2 (5 bases each). V lost 6 bases to trimming and J lost 1 base, with 16 bases between them. There are 16 residues in the CDR3. The CDR3 nucleotides read TGTGCCAGCAGCCCCGGGACCCGAGGATCCTACAATGAGCAGTTCTTC. Residues: CASSPGTRGSYNEQFF.

This clonotype was recorded at least ten times. This chain joins TRBV28 and TRBJ1-1, with 11 bases matching TRBD1. The length of the CDR3 is 15 residues. From germline, CDR1 is MDHEN and CDR2 SYDVKM. V shed 4 bases, J shed 7 bases, and the junction held 8 bases outside the gene matches. CDR3 coding DNA: TGTGCCAGCAGTTCCTTCGGGACAGGGGGATTTGAAGCTTTCTTT. Translation gives CASSSFGTGGFEAFF.

This clonotype was seen at least ten times. The chain carries TRBV6-6 and TRBJ2-7; 10 nucleotides agree with TRBD1. The V gene's germline CDR1 is MNHNY and CDR2 SVGAGI (reference sequence). The CDR3 extends over 13 amino acids. Unmatched junction bases numbered 4, after V lost 5 bases and J lost 6 bases. The CDR3 spells CASSGTGETEQYF. In DNA, the CDR3 is TGTGCCAGCAGTGGGACAGGGGAGACCGAGCAGTACTTC.